The rows below give T cell receptor beta chains drawn from one sample of a study of T cells in Graves' hyperthyroidism and ophthalmopathy. One entry per CDR3 protein, called by TCRdb with MiXCR from the multiplex PCR reads. The data show some 600,000 distinct CDR3 sequences, approximately 13% seen once. The material sequenced was blood. The receptors here all came from a woman under 40 with Graves' hyperthyroidism that later progressed to Graves' ophthalmopathy. The CDR3 runs from the conserved cysteine through the conserved F or W. A D gene is named only where the DNA matches it firmly. Clone size is shown for a subset of rows, as once, few, many or a class of expanded clone.

D: -
V: TRBV2
size: many
J: TRBJ2-1
DNA: TGTGCCAGCAGTGAAGTGTTCTCCGGGGTAGATGAGCAGTTCTTC
CDR3: CASSEVFSGVDEQFF

D: -
V: TRBV5-6
size: few
J: TRBJ1-5
DNA: TGTGCCAGCAGCTCCCCAGCCCAGCCCCAGCATTTT
CDR3: CASSSPAQPQHF

D: -
V: TRBV5-5
size: -
J: TRBJ2-7
DNA: TGTGCCAGCGTTGGGGACCCCTACGAGCAGTACTTC
CDR3: CASVGDPYEQYF

D: TRBD1
V: TRBV12-3/TRBV12-4
size: many
J: TRBJ1-5
DNA: TGTGCCAGCAGTCTCGGGACAGGGGCCGCTGGAAATCAGCCCCAGCATTTT
CDR3: CASSLGTGAAGNQPQHF

D: TRBD2
V: TRBV9
size: few
J: TRBJ2-4
DNA: TGTGCCAGCAGCGTAGGGTTTAGCGGGCCCGACGGCTTAGCCAAAAACATTCAGTACTTC
CDR3: CASSVGFSGPDGLAKNIQYF

D: -
V: TRBV7-6
size: few
J: TRBJ2-7
DNA: TGTGCCAGCAGCTTATCGTCCCAGGGGTACGAGCAGTACTTC
CDR3: CASSLSSQGYEQYF

D: -
V: TRBV12-3/TRBV12-4
size: many
J: TRBJ1-2
DNA: TGTGCCAGCAGGCTGCGGACAGAAAACTATGGCTACACCTTC
CDR3: CASRLRTENYGYTF

D: TRBD2
V: TRBV3-1
size: -
J: TRBJ2-3
DNA: TGTGCCAGCAGCCAAGATTTACTAGCGGGGGGGGAGAATACGCAGTATTTT
CDR3: CASSQDLLAGGENTQYF

D: -
V: TRBV4-3
size: -
J: TRBJ1-3
DNA: TGCGCCAGCAGCCAACAGGACAGCCTTTCTGGAAACACCATATATTTT
CDR3: CASSQQDSLSGNTIYF

D: TRBD1
V: TRBV5-1
size: -
J: TRBJ1-2
DNA: TGCGCCAGCAGCTCCGGGACAGGGATCTATGGCTACACCTTC
CDR3: CASSSGTGIYGYTF

D: TRBD2
V: TRBV28
size: many
J: TRBJ2-1
DNA: TGTGCCAGCAGCCTCGGACTAGCGGGAACTGAGCAGTTCTTC
CDR3: CASSLGLAGTEQFF

D: -
V: TRBV3-1
size: many
J: TRBJ1-6
DNA: TGTGCCAGCAGCCAAGGCGGGACGCGGGGGAGGAATTCACCCCTCCACTTT
CDR3: CASSQGGTRGRNSPLHF

D: TRBD2
V: TRBV20-1
size: few
J: TRBJ2-1
DNA: TGCAGTGCTAGAGATACTGTTCCTAGCGGGCCCTCCTACAATGAGCAGTTCTTC
CDR3: CSARDTVPSGPSYNEQFF

D: -
V: TRBV20-1
size: many
J: TRBJ2-2
DNA: TGCAGTGCCCTCGGGAGTGGATACACCGGGGAGCTGTTTTTT
CDR3: CSALGSGYTGELFF

D: -
V: TRBV27
size: many
J: TRBJ2-3
DNA: TGTGCCAGCAGTTTAAATGCCCCGCGCACAGATACGCAGTATTTT
CDR3: CASSLNAPRTDTQYF

D: TRBD2
V: TRBV18
size: many
J: TRBJ2-3
DNA: TGTGCCAGCTCACCCCGACTAGCGGGAGGCAGCACAGATACGCAGTATTTT
CDR3: CASSPRLAGGSTDTQYF

D: -
V: TRBV9
size: many
J: TRBJ2-1
DNA: TGTGCCAGCAGCGAACGGGACTCGGTCTACAATGAGCAGTTCTTC
CDR3: CASSERDSVYNEQFF

D: TRBD2
V: TRBV5-6
size: -
J: TRBJ2-1
DNA: TGTGCCAGCAGCATCGCTAGCGGCCCGAACAATGAGCAGTTCTTC
CDR3: CASSIASGPNNEQFF

D: -
V: TRBV7-2
size: once
J: TRBJ1-2
DNA: TGTGCCAGCAGCCCGCTGGCAGATGGCTACACCTTC
CDR3: CASSPLADGYTF

D: -
V: TRBV7-9
size: -
J: TRBJ2-3
DNA: TGTGCCAGCAGCCTAGGGGAGTCAGGCACAGATACGCAGTATTTT
CDR3: CASSLGESGTDTQYF

D: -
V: TRBV10-3
size: -
J: TRBJ1-6
DNA: TGTGCCATCAAAGGAGAATCCGTCGGTTCACCCCTCCACTTT
CDR3: CAIKGESVGSPLHF

D: TRBD1
V: TRBV12-3/TRBV12-4
size: -
J: TRBJ1-2
DNA: TGTGCCAGCAGTCTAAGGGGGACAGGGTACTATGGCTACACCTTC
CDR3: CASSLRGTGYYGYTF

D: TRBD1
V: TRBV6-5
size: few
J: TRBJ2-1
DNA: TGTGCCAGCAGGACCGGGACAGGGGGTTACAATGAGCAGTTCTTC
CDR3: CASRTGTGGYNEQFF

D: -
V: TRBV4-1
size: few
J: TRBJ1-1
DNA: TGCGCCAGCAGCCAAGGCTTACAGGGGAACACTGAAGCTTTCTTT
CDR3: CASSQGLQGNTEAFF

D: TRBD2
V: TRBV10-3
size: many
J: TRBJ2-3
DNA: TGTGCCATCAGTAGCCGTGGACTAGCGGAGATAAGCCGTAGCACAGATACGCAGTATTTT
CDR3: CAISSRGLAEISRSTDTQYF

D: -
V: TRBV30
size: few
J: TRBJ1-1
DNA: TGTGCCTGGGGCGGGGACACTGAAGCTTTCTTT
CDR3: CAWGGDTEAFF

D: TRBD2
V: TRBV7-9
size: -
J: TRBJ2-7
DNA: TGTGCCGGCGACGGCGCAGGGAGCGGGAGCTTCTACGAGCAGTACTTC
CDR3: CAGDGAGSGSFYEQYF

D: -
V: TRBV12-3/TRBV12-4
size: many
J: TRBJ2-3
DNA: TGTGCCAGCAGTTTAGGGAATACGCAGTATTTT
CDR3: CASSLGNTQYF

D: -
V: TRBV6-1
size: -
J: TRBJ2-7
DNA: TGTGCCAGCAGTGAAGAAGGAGGGAACGAGCAGTACTTC
CDR3: CASSEEGGNEQYF

D: -
V: TRBV24-1
size: many
J: TRBJ1-1
DNA: TGTGCCACCAGTGATTTGCAGGGAGTTGGCACTGAAGCTTTCTTT
CDR3: CATSDLQGVGTEAFF

D: TRBD2
V: TRBV30
size: -
J: TRBJ2-1
DNA: TGTGCTCGTAGCGGGAGGAAGTCCTACAATGAGCAGTTCTTC
CDR3: CARSGRKSYNEQFF

D: -
V: TRBV9
size: few
J: TRBJ2-7
DNA: TGTGCCAGCAGCGCCCAATTTGGAGGGGTCTACGAGCAGTACTTC
CDR3: CASSAQFGGVYEQYF

D: -
V: TRBV7-9
size: many
J: TRBJ2-7
DNA: TGTGCCAGCAGCTTAAGCACAGGTAGTAGCTACGAGCAGTACTTC
CDR3: CASSLSTGSSYEQYF

D: TRBD1
V: TRBV25-1
size: -
J: TRBJ2-1
DNA: TGTGCCAGCAGCCCCCGAGGGACAGGGACCTTCTACAATGAGCAGTTCTTC
CDR3: CASSPRGTGTFYNEQFF

D: TRBD1
V: TRBV2
size: many
J: TRBJ1-1
DNA: TGTGCCAGCAGTGAACCCCCAGGGGGACCTGAAGCTTTCTTT
CDR3: CASSEPPGGPEAFF

D: -
V: TRBV12-3/TRBV12-4
size: few
J: TRBJ2-3
DNA: TGTGCCAGCAGTCCGGGACACTCTCCGCAGTATTTT
CDR3: CASSPGHSPQYF

D: -
V: TRBV29-1
size: many
J: TRBJ2-3
DNA: TGCAGCGTTTTTGACGGAAGCACAGATACGCAGTATTTT
CDR3: CSVFDGSTDTQYF

D: TRBD2
V: TRBV7-3
size: -
J: TRBJ2-3
DNA: TGTGCCAGCAGCCCGGGGACTAGTTTACATACGCAGTATTTT
CDR3: CASSPGTSLHTQYF

D: -
V: TRBV24-1
size: few
J: TRBJ1-5
DNA: TGTGCCACCAGTGGAATCCCCGGGACCGATAGCAATCAGCCCCAGCATTTT
CDR3: CATSGIPGTDSNQPQHF

D: TRBD1
V: TRBV7-3
size: few
J: TRBJ1-1
DNA: TGTGCCAGCAGCCCAGGCCCAGGGGGCAGCACTGAAGCTTTCTTT
CDR3: CASSPGPGGSTEAFF